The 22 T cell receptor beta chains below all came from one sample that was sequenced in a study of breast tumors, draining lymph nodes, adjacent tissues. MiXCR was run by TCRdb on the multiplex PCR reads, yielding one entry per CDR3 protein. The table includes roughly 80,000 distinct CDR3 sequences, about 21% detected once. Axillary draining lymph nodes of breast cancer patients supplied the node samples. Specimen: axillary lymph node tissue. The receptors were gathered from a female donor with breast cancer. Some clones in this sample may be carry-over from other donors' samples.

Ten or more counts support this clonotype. The DNA for the CDR3 is TGTGCCAGCAGACCCAGGACGGACAGGGGGTCTGGTGATGAGCAGTTCTTC. It specifies CASRPRTDRGSGDEQFF. V and J are TRBV7-9 and TRBJ2-1; TRBD1 agrees at 10 bases. Germline V CDR1 and CDR2: SEHNR, FQNEAQ (reference sequence). After removal of 6 bases from V and 8 bases from J, the junction contained 16 bases not matched to a gene. There are 17 residues in the CDR3.

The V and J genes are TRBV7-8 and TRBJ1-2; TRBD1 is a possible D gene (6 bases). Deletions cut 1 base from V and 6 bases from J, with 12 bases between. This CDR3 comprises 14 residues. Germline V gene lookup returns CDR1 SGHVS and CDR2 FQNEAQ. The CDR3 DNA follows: TGTGCCAGCAGCTTAGGGCAGGGGCGGAATGGCTACACCTTC. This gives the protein CASSLGQGRNGYTF.

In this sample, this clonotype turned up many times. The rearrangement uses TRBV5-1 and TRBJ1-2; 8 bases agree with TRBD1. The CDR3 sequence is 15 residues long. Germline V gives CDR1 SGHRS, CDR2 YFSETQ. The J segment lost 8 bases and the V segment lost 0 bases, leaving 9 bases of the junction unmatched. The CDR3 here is CASSLGPDRAGGYTF. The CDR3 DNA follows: TGCGCCAGCAGCTTGGGTCCGGACAGGGCGGGGGGCTACACCTTC.

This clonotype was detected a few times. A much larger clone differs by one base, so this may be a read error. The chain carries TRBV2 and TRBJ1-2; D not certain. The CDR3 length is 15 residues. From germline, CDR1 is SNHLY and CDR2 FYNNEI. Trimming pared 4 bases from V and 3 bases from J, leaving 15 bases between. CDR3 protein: CASSAENLLDYGYTF. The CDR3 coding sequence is TGTGCCAGCAGTGCTGAGAACCTCCTTGACTATGGCTACACCTTC.

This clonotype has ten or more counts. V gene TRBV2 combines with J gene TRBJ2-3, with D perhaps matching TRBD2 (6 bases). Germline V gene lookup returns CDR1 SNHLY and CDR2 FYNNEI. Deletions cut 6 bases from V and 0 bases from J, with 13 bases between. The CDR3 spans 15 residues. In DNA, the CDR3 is TGTGCCAGCAGGGCCAGGACTACTAGCACAGATACGCAGTATTTT. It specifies CASRARTTSTDTQYF. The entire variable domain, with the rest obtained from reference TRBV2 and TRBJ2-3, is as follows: EPEVTQTPSHQVTQMGQEVILRCVPISNHLYFYWYRQILGQKVEFLVSFYNNEISEKSEIFDDQFSVERPDGSNFTLKIRSTKLEDSAMYFCASRARTTSTDTQYFGPGTRLTVL.

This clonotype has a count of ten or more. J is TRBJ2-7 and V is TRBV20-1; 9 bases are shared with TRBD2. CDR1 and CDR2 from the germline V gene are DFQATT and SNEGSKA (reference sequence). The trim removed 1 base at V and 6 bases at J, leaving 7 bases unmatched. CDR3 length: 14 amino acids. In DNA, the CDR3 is TGCAGTGCTAGAGCCCTTAGCGGGAGAGGCGAGCAGTACTTC. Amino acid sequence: CSARALSGRGEQYF.

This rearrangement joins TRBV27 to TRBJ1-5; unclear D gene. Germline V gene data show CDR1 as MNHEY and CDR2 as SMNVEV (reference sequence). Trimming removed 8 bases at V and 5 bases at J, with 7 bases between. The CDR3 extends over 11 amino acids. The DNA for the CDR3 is TGTGCCAGCGGGCCCGATCAGCCCCAGCATTTT. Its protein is CASGPDQPQHF.

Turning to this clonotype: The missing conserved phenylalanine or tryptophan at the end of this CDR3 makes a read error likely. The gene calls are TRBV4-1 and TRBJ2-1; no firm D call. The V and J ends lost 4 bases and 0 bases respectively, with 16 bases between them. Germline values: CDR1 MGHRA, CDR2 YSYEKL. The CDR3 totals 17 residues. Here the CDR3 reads CASSPPGARSSYNEQFL. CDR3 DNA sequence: TGCGCCAGCAGCCCCCCAGGAGCGAGGAGCTCCTACAATGAGCAGTTCCTC.

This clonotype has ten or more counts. CDR3 DNA sequence: TGCAGTGCCCCACTAGCGGTTGTTTTGAACGAGCAGTACTTC. Residues: CSAPLAVVLNEQYF. V is TRBV20-1 and J is TRBJ2-7; 8 bases fit TRBD2. The germline V gene encodes CDR1 DFQATT and CDR2 SNEGSKA (reference sequence). The CDR3 loop spans 14 amino acids. The V and J ends lost 6 bases and 5 bases, in that order; junction bases with no gene match: 12.

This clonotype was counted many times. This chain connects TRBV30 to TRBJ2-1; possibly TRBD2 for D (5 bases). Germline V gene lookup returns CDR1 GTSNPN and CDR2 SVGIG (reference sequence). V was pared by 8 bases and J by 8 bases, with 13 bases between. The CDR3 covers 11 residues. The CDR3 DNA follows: TGTGCCGGGGATGGAGGAGATGAGCAGTTCTTC. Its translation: CAGDGGDEQFF.

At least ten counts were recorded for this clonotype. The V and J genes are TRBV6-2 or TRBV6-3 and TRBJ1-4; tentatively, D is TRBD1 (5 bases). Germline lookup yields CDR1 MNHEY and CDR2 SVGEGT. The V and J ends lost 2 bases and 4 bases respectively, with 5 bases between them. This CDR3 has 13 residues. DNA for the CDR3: TGTGCCAGCAGTTACGACAGTAATGAAAAACTGTTTTTT. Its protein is CASSYDSNEKLFF.

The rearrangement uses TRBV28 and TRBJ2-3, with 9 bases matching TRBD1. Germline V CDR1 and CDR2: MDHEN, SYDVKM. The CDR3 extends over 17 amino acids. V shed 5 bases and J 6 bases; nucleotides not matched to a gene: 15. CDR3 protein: CASSPLPPGQGFDTQYF. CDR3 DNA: TGTGCCAGCAGTCCCCTCCCCCCGGGACAGGGTTTCGATACGCAGTATTTT.

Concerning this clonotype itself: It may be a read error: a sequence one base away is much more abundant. Written as DNA, the CDR3 is TGTGCCAGCAGCGTAGATTCCGGACACTGCCAAGAGACCCAGTACTTC. This translates into CASSVDSGHCQETQYF. V is TRBV9 and J is TRBJ2-5; perhaps TRBD1 as D (5 bases). The CDR3 has 16 amino acids. The germline V gene encodes CDR1 SGDLS and CDR2 YYNGEE. V lost 0 bases, J lost 1 base, and 13 bases lay in between. The full variable domain, in which reference TRBV9 and TRBJ2-5 provide the parts outside the CDR3, is DSGVTQTPKHLITATGQRVTLRCSPRSGDLSVYWYQQSLDQGLQFLIQYYNGEERAKGNILERFSAQQFPDLHSELNLSSLELGDSALYFCASSVDSGHCQETQYFGPGTRLLVL.

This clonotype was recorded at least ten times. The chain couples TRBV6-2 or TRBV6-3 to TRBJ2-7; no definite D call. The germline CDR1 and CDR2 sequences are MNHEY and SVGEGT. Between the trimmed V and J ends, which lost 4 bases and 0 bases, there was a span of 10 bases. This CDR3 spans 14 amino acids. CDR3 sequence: CASSLSGNSYEQYF. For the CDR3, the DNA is TGTGCCAGCAGTTTGTCAGGTAACTCCTACGAGCAGTACTTC.

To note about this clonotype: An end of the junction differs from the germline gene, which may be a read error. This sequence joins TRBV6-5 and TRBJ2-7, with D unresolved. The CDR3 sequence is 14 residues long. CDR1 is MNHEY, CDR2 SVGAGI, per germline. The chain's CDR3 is CANSYTTATYEQYF. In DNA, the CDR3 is TGTGCCAACAGTTACACGACGGCTACCTACGAGCAGTACTTC.

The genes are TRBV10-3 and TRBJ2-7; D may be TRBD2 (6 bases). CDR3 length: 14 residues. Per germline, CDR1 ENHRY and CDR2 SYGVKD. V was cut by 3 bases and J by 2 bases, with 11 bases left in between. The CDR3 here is CAISDGTSTYEQYF. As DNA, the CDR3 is TGTGCCATCAGTGACGGGACTTCTACCTACGAGCAGTACTTC.

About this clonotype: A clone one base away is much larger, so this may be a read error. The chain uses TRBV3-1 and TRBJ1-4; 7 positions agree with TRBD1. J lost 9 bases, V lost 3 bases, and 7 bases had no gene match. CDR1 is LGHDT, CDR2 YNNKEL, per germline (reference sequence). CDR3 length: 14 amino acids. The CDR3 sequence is CASSHTGDGKKLFF. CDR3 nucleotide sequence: TGTGCCAGCAGCCACACAGGGGACGGAAAAAAACTGTTTTTT.

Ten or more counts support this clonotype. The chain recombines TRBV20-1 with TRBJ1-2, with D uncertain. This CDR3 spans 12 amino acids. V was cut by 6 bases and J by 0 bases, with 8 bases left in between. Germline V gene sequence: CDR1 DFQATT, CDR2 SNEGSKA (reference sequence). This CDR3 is CSAIHPNYGYTF. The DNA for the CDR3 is TGCAGTGCGATACACCCTAACTATGGCTACACCTTC.

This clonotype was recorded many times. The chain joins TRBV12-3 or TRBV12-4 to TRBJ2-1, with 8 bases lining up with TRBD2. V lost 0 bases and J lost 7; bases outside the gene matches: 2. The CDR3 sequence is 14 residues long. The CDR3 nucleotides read TGTGCCAGCAGTTTAGCCGGGACTAGAAATGAGCAGTTCTTC. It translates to CASSLAGTRNEQFF.

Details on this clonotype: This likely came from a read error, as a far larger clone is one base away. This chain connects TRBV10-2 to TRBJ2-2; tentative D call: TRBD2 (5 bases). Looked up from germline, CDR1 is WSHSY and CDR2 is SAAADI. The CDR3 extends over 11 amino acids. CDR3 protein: CASSHTGEPFF. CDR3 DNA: TGCGCCAGCAGCCACACCGGGGAGCCGTTTTTT.

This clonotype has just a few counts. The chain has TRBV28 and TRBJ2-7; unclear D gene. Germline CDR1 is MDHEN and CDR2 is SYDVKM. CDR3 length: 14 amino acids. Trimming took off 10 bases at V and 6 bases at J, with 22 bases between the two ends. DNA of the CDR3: TGTGCCACCTCCTGGGCTCCAACGCCTACCGAGCAGTACTTC. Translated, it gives CATSWAPTPTEQYF.

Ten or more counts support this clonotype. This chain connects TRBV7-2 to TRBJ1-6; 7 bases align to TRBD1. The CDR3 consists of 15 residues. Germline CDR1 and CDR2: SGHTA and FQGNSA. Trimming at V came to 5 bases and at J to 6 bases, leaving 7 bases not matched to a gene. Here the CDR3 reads CASSPTTGTNSPLHF. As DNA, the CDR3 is TGTGCCAGCAGCCCTACGACAGGGACTAATTCACCCCTCCACTTT.